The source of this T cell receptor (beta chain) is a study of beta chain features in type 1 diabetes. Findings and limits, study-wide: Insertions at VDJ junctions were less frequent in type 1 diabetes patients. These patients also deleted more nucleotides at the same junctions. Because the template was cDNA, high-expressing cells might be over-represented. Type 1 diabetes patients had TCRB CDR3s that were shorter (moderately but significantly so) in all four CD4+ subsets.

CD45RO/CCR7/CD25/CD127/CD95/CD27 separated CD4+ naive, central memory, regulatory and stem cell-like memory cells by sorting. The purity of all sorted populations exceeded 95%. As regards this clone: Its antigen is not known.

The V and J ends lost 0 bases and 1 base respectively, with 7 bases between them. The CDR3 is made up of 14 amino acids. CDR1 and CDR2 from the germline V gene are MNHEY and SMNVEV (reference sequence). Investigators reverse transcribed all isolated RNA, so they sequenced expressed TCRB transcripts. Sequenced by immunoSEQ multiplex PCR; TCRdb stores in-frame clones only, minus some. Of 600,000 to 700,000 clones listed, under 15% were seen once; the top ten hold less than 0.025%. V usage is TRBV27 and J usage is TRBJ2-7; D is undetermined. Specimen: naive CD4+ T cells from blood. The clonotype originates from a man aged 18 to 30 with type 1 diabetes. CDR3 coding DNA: TGTGCCAGCAGTTTATCCGGGTTATCCTACGAGCAGTACTTC. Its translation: CASSLSGLSYEQYF.